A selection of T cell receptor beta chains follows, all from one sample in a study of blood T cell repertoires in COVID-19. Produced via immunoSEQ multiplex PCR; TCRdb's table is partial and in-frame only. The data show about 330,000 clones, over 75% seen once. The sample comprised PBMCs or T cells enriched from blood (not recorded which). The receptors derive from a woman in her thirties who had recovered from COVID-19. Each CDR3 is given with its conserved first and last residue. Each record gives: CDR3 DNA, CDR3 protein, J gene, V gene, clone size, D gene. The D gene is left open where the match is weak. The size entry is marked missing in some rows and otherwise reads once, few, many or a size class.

CDR3nt: TGTGCCACATACCCTAGCGGGGGGGCCGACGAGCAGTACTTC; CDR3aa: CATYPSGGADEQYF; j_gene: TRBJ2-7; v_gene: TRBV6-4; abundance: .; d_gene: TRBD2
CDR3nt: TGTGCCAGCAGCCACGCAGGGGCTGATGAAAAACTGTTTTTT; CDR3aa: CASSHAGADEKLFF; j_gene: TRBJ1-4; v_gene: TRBV3-1/TRBV3-2; abundance: .; d_gene: .
CDR3nt: TGTGCCAGCAGTGAATACTCAGGACAGGGGTACGAGCAGTACTTC; CDR3aa: CASSEYSGQGYEQYF; j_gene: TRBJ2-7; v_gene: TRBV25-1; abundance: .; d_gene: TRBD1
CDR3nt: TGTGCCTGGAGTGTCCACACTAACTATGGCTACACCTTC; CDR3aa: CAWSVHTNYGYTF; j_gene: TRBJ1-2; v_gene: TRBV30; abundance: .; d_gene: .
CDR3nt: TGTGCCAGTAGTATCCGTCCAGAGGCAGGGTTGGAGCAGTACTTC; CDR3aa: CASSIRPEAGLEQYF; j_gene: TRBJ2-7; v_gene: TRBV19; abundance: few; d_gene: .
CDR3nt: TGCGCCAGCAGCCAAGATGCCGGGAGCGGCACTGAAGCTTTCTTT; CDR3aa: CASSQDAGSGTEAFF; j_gene: TRBJ1-1; v_gene: TRBV4-3; abundance: .; d_gene: .
CDR3nt: TGTGCCAGCACCGTGCTGGGGGAGGGAGCTTTCTTT; CDR3aa: CASTVLGEGAFF; j_gene: TRBJ1-1; v_gene: TRBV28; abundance: .; d_gene: .
CDR3nt: TGTGCCAGTAGTCCCCGGACAGGGCGCTGGGAAAAACTGTTTTTT; CDR3aa: CASSPRTGRWEKLFF; j_gene: TRBJ1-4; v_gene: TRBV19; abundance: .; d_gene: TRBD1
CDR3nt: TGTGCCAGCCTAGACAGGAACTATGGCTACACCTTC; CDR3aa: CASLDRNYGYTF; j_gene: TRBJ1-2; v_gene: TRBV27; abundance: .; d_gene: .
CDR3nt: TGTGCCAGCAGCTCCCTAGCGGGGGGAGTGTCCGAGCAGTACTTC; CDR3aa: CASSSLAGGVSEQYF; j_gene: TRBJ2-7; v_gene: TRBV7-9; abundance: .; d_gene: TRBD2
CDR3nt: TGTGCCAGCAGCCAACGAGTAGCGGGGGCTTCTCGGGAGCTGTTTTTT; CDR3aa: CASSQRVAGASRELFF; j_gene: TRBJ2-2; v_gene: TRBV14; abundance: .; d_gene: TRBD2
CDR3nt: TGTGCCAGCACCCTAAGGGTGGACAGGGAAGCCGAAGCTTTCTTT; CDR3aa: CASTLRVDREAEAFF; j_gene: TRBJ1-1; v_gene: TRBV28; abundance: .; d_gene: TRBD1
CDR3nt: TGTGCCACCAGTGATTTCAGACTAGCGGCAACAGATACGCAGTATTTT; CDR3aa: CATSDFRLAATDTQYF; j_gene: TRBJ2-3; v_gene: TRBV24-1; abundance: .; d_gene: TRBD2